This TCR beta chain was observed in a study of immune evolution from preneoplasia to lung adenocarcinoma. General study points: Normal lung had highest clonality; later lesions appeared denser, more diverse.

Remarks on this clone: Its specificity is unknown.

TCRdb's copy holds only in-frame clones and misses some; the assay was immunoSEQ multiplex PCR. Among thousands of clones listed, roughly half were seen once. Sequencing input: FFPE normal lung tissue adjacent to the tumor. This sequence originates from a person between 50 and 60 years old with lung adenocarcinoma.

The chain's CDR3 is CASSEGQGMNTEAFF. The CDR3 DNA is TGCGCCAGCAGCGAGGGACAGGGGATGAACACTGAAGCTTTCTTT. The chain uses TRBV5-1 and TRBJ1-1; 10 nucleotides line up with TRBD1. Trimming took 4 bases from V and 0 from J; bases not matched to a gene: 3. The V gene's germline CDR1 is SGHRS and CDR2 YFSETQ. There are 15 residues in the CDR3. Supplemented by reference TRBV5-1 and TRBJ1-1, the full variable domain reads KAGVTQTPRYLIKTRGQQVTLSCSPISGHRSVSWYQQTPGQGLQFLFEYFSETQRNKGNFPGRFSGRQFSNSRSEMNVSTLELGDSALYLCASSEGQGMNTEAFFGQGTRLTVV.